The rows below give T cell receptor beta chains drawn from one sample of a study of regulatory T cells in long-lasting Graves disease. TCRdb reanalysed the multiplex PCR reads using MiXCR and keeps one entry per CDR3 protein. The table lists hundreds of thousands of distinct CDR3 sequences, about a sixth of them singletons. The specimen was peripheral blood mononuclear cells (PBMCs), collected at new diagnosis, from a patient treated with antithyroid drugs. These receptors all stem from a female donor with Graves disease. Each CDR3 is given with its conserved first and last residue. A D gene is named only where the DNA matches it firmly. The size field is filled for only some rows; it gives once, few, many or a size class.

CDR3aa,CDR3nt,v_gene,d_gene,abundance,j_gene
CASSEGVGHREAFF,TGTGCCAGCAGTGAAGGGGTGGGACACCGAGAAGCTTTCTTT,TRBV2,-,many,TRBJ1-1
CASSPTRFQEQFF,TGTGCCAGCAGTCCCACTAGGTTTCAAGAGCAGTTCTTC,TRBV3-1,-,many,TRBJ2-1
CSVTGDRQYF,TGCAGCGTTACAGGGGATCGGCAGTATTTT,TRBV29-1,TRBD1,-,TRBJ2-3
CALSPGLGTDTQYF,TGTGCCTTATCTCCGGGACTAGGAACAGATACGCAGTATTTT,TRBV28,TRBD2,many,TRBJ2-3
CASRGMRAGGNEQFF,TGTGCCAGCAGGGGCATGCGCGCGGGAGGTAATGAGCAGTTCTTC,TRBV7-6,TRBD2,many,TRBJ2-1
CASSSPRLARTSTDTQYF,TGTGCCAGCAGCTCACCCCGACTAGCGAGGACAAGCACAGATACGCAGTATTTT,TRBV7-9,TRBD2,many,TRBJ2-3
CSVLSGTIRYNEQFF,TGCAGCGTCCTATCCGGGACTATCCGGTACAATGAGCAGTTCTTC,TRBV29-1,TRBD2,many,TRBJ2-1
CASSYFVGPMYEQYF,TGTGCCAGCAGTTACTTTGTGGGACCGATGTACGAGCAGTACTTC,TRBV6-5,-,many,TRBJ2-7
CASSERGLDQPQHF,TGTGCCAGCAGTGAAAGGGGGCTGGATCAGCCCCAGCATTTT,TRBV6-1,TRBD1,many,TRBJ1-5
CAWSVRAPPLTDTQYF,TGTGCCTGGAGTGTACGGGCCCCCCCTCTCACAGATACGCAGTATTTT,TRBV30,-,many,TRBJ2-3
CSARITSGRAYEQYF,TGCAGTGCTAGGATAACTAGCGGGAGGGCCTACGAGCAGTACTTC,TRBV20-1,TRBD2,many,TRBJ2-7